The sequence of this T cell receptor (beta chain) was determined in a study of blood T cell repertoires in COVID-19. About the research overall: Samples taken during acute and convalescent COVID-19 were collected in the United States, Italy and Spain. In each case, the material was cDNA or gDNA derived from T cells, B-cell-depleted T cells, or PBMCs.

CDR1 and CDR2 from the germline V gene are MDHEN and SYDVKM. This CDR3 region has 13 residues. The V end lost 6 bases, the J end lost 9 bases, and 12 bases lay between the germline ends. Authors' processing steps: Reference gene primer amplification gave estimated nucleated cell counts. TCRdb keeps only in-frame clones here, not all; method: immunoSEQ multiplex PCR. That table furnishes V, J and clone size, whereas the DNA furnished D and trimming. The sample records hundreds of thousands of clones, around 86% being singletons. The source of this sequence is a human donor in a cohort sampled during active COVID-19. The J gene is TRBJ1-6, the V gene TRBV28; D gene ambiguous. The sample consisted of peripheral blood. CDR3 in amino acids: CASRGGYVSPLHF. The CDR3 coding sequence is TGTGCCAGCAGGGGAGGGTACGTTTCACCCCTCCACTTT.